The T cell receptor (beta chain) described here comes from a study of T cell responses to AZD1222 COVID-19 vaccine (dated by TCRdb to 2020 to 2023). Study-level background: A total of about 230 trial participants underwent TCR sequencing, of whom nearly 210 received two doses of AZD1222 and about 25 received two doses of the MenACWY control vaccine. Trial participants were enrolled by age into subgroups of 18-55, 56-69 and 70-plus years, and around 150, 29 and 61 TCR-sequenced participants, respectively, were included in these subgroups. What the authors observed across the whole study: Reportedly, almost half of the unique spike-specific TCRs recognized epitopes lying outside the regions that are mutated in the B.1.351 and B.1.1.7 variants. In the small 56-69-year group, the increase in depth fell short of significance, most likely because of low power. After two AZD1222 doses, both the breadth and the depth of spike-specific TCRs were significantly higher than at day 0 and than in MenACWY recipients. Only five or six AZD1222 recipients were SARS-CoV-2 seropositive at baseline, limiting conclusions about previously exposed vaccinees. CD4 TCRs associated with the vaccine covered the entire spike protein, and the dominant responses were in regions 160-218 and 743-854. No day 14 peak-response samples were available, so repertoires were characterized only after the peak T cell response. Participants were mostly white British and included more females than males, and it was suggested by the authors that clonal diversity may have been underestimated.

The CDR3 regions of human TCRbeta chains were analyzed by immunosequencing. For the original study's pipeline: TCRs in the repertoires were compared against a reference library of SARS-CoV-2-specific TCRs that had been generated with the MIRA antigen-specificity platform. Breadth meant the fraction of unique TCRs that were SARS-CoV-2-associated, whereas depth meant the fraction of total T cells that were SARS-CoV-2-associated. Using the MIRA data, each spike-specific TCR was mapped to the spike region that the TCR reacts to and placed in a CD4 or CD8 class. Log10-transformed breadth and depth values were compared by one-way ANOVA with Sidak's multiple comparisons tests. In TCRdb, the immuneACCESS table is reduced to in-frame sequences with V and J assigned. These tables do not hold every clone; where another copy was compared, an unresolved V gene accounts for under half, and the others remain unexplained. The D gene and trimming were derived from the DNA, and the V and J assignments and clone size from that table. The sample table holds 100,000 to 150,000 clones, of which more than 80% were seen once. The top ten constitute 3.5% to 5% of the sample.

From a lookup of the germline V gene (reference sequence), CDR1 and CDR2 are LNHDA and SQIVND. Trimmed from V: 4 bases; trimmed from J: 4 bases; junction bases lacking a gene match: 10. There are 17 amino acids in the CDR3, from cysteine to phenylalanine inclusive. Of all the DNA, just the CDR3 is kept, 51 bases in frame from base 1. With regard to this clone: The target of this receptor is not known. Base-call qualities are not available, and no considerably larger clone is one nucleotide away.

The label giving this sample's time point can be read as: about 28 days (+/-7) after the second vaccine dose. AZD1222 recipients with second doses at about 4 weeks or about 12 weeks were pooled, because spike-specific TCR depth and breadth did not differ between schedules. Samples from vaccinated people were obtained from the UK trials COV001 and COV002, which included a single-blind randomized controlled phase 2/3 trial of AZD1222 (ChAdOx1 nCoV-19) in healthy adults. Trial participant PBMC samples were collected at day 0 and day 28 after the second dose for TCRbeta chain sequencing. The sequence came from an adult who received the AZD1222 COVID-19 vaccine. The sequence links TRBV19 to TRBJ2-3; TRBD1 aligns with 11 central bases. The material sequenced was peripheral blood, taken 28 days after the second AZD1222 dose. The CDR3 amino acid sequence is: CASSTGQGAEGADTQYF. The sequence in DNA is TGTGCCAGTAGTACCGGACAGGGGGCGGAGGGGGCAGATACGCAGTATTTT. Joined to the reference TRBV19 and TRBJ2-3 proteins, this CDR3 gives the full variable domain: DGGITQSPKYLFRKEGQNVTLSCEQNLNHDAMYWYRQDPGQGLRLIYYSQIVNDFQKGDIAEGYSVSREKKESFPLTVTSAQKNPTAFYLCASSTGQGAEGADTQYFGPGTRLTVL.